This TCR beta chain was identified in a study of T cells in Graves' hyperthyroidism and ophthalmopathy. Study-wide results and limits: Clonotypes that were expanded in thyroid above 0.001 mostly appeared in blood too. The model forecast ophthalmopathy, anticipating it by a median around 6.5 months before onset.

The study included ophthalmopathy patients with Clinical Activity Score at least 3, NOSPECS grade at least 4 and duration under 3 months. Investigators excluded patients with uncontrolled infection, other autoimmune disease, pregnancy or lactation. Notes on this clonotype: Its antigen remains unidentified.

CDR1 SGHTA and CDR2 FQGNSA come from the germline V gene. This CDR3 comprises 14 residues. Unmatched junction bases numbered 2, after V lost 1 base and J lost 3 bases. Authors of the study amplified TCR beta CDR3 regions from RNA transcripts. First-round RT-PCR with HTBI primers amplified the TCR CDR3 region. TCRdb fed the multiplex PCR reads into MiXCR, producing one record per CDR3 protein. Among 640,000 or so distinct CDR3 sequences, over 12% were seen once, and the ten largest hold approximately 4.2%. V and J are TRBV7-2 and TRBJ2-7; 8 bases are shared with TRBD1. The receptor comes from a woman between 40 and 50 years old with Graves' ophthalmopathy. Material: blood. CDR3 DNA: TGTGCCAGCAGCTTAGAGGGACAGGTCTACGAGCAGTACTTC. Residues: CASSLEGQVYEQYF.